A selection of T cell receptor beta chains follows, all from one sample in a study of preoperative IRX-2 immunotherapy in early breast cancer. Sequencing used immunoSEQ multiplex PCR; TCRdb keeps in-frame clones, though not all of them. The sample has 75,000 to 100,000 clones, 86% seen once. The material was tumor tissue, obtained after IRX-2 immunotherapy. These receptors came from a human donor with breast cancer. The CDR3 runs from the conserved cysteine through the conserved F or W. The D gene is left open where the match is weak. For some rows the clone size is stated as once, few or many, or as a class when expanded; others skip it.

CDR3 DNA: TGTGCCAGCAGTTTAAGGGGTGCTGGGCCCCAGCATTTT
CDR3 protein: CASSLRGAGPQHF
clone size: .
D gene: .
V gene: TRBV28
J gene: TRBJ1-5

CDR3 DNA: TGTGCCAGCAGCGATCCGACAGGGGGCATCTACAATGAGCAGTTCTTC
CDR3 protein: CASSDPTGGIYNEQFF
clone size: .
D gene: TRBD1
V gene: TRBV7-1
J gene: TRBJ2-1

CDR3 DNA: TGTGCCAGCAGCCAAGTGGTCGACCCAACCTACGAGCAGTACTTC
CDR3 protein: CASSQVVDPTYEQYF
clone size: few
D gene: .
V gene: TRBV11-3
J gene: TRBJ2-7

CDR3 DNA: TGTGCCAGCAGTTACTCACAGGCAACTAATGAAAAACTGTTTTTT
CDR3 protein: CASSYSQATNEKLFF
clone size: few
D gene: .
V gene: TRBV6-8
J gene: TRBJ1-4

CDR3 DNA: TGTGCCTGGAGGGTGGGGACGAACACCGGGGAGCTGTTTTTT
CDR3 protein: CAWRVGTNTGELFF
clone size: once
D gene: .
V gene: TRBV30
J gene: TRBJ2-2

CDR3 DNA: TGTGCCAGCTCAAGGGACGGCTACGAGCAGTACTTC
CDR3 protein: CASSRDGYEQYF
clone size: once
D gene: .
V gene: TRBV18
J gene: TRBJ2-7

CDR3 DNA: TGTGCCAGCAGCCGGACTCAAGCGAACACCGGGGAGCTGTTTTTT
CDR3 protein: CASSRTQANTGELFF
clone size: .
D gene: .
V gene: TRBV11-3
J gene: TRBJ2-2

CDR3 DNA: TGTGCCAGCAGTTACACAGGGGCCCACGAGAACACTGAAGCTTTCTTT
CDR3 protein: CASSYTGAHENTEAFF
clone size: .
D gene: TRBD1
V gene: TRBV6-8
J gene: TRBJ1-1

CDR3 DNA: TGTGCCATCAGTGAGTCTAACAGGTTGGGAAACACCATATATTTT
CDR3 protein: CAISESNRLGNTIYF
clone size: .
D gene: .
V gene: TRBV10-3
J gene: TRBJ1-3

CDR3 DNA: TGTGCCACCAGACTAGCGGGACGCTTATACGAGCAGTACTTC
CDR3 protein: CATRLAGRLYEQYF
clone size: .
D gene: TRBD2
V gene: TRBV9
J gene: TRBJ2-7

CDR3 DNA: TGTGCCAGCAGTGAAAGAAAACAGGCCTCCTACAATGAGCAGTTCTTC
CDR3 protein: CASSERKQASYNEQFF
clone size: .
D gene: .
V gene: TRBV6-7
J gene: TRBJ2-1

CDR3 DNA: TGTGCCAGCAGCTTGAGGGGCGCAATTACCCACGAGCAGTACTTC
CDR3 protein: CASSLRGAITHEQYF
clone size: .
D gene: .
V gene: TRBV7-6
J gene: TRBJ2-7

CDR3 DNA: TGTGCCAGCAGTTTGATAGAAGGAGAGACCCAGTACTTC
CDR3 protein: CASSLIEGETQYF
clone size: .
D gene: .
V gene: TRBV28
J gene: TRBJ2-5